The rows below give T cell receptor beta chains drawn from one sample of a study of coeliac disease. The assay was immunoSEQ multiplex PCR, and TCRdb's table has in-frame clones only and misses some. The sample yields over 3,500 clones, roughly 60% seen once. Sequenced: intraepithelial lymphocytes from the gut. The receptors were sampled from a human donor with active celiac disease. Both conserved end residues are part of each CDR3. Each record gives: V gene, clone size, D gene, J gene, CDR3 protein, CDR3 DNA. A D gene is named only where the DNA matches it firmly. Expanded clones are given a class, and other clones once, few, many or no size at all.

TRBV10-3,NA,NA,TRBJ1-1,CAISHAEIQGNTEAFF,TGTGCCATCAGTCACGCGGAGATACAGGGGAACACTGAAGCTTTCTTT
TRBV10-3,few,NA,TRBJ2-7,CAISLTGVPSYEQYF,TGTGCCATCAGTCTTACGGGAGTCCCTTCCTACGAGCAGTACTTC
TRBV29-1,NA,NA,TRBJ2-1,CSVTLSSYNEQFF,TGCAGCGTTACTCTAAGCTCCTACAATGAGCAGTTCTTC
TRBV4-2,few,NA,TRBJ2-1,CASSQDLRTATYNEQFF,TGTGCCAGCAGCCAAGATCTCAGGACAGCGACCTACAATGAGCAGTTCTTC
TRBV9,few,NA,TRBJ2-7,CASSFLASASSYEQYF,TGTGCCAGCAGCTTCCTGGCTAGCGCGAGCTCCTACGAGCAGTACTTC
TRBV6-8,few,NA,TRBJ2-1,CASSYIHEQFF,TGTGCCAGCAGTTATATTCATGAGCAGTTCTTC
TRBV29-1,NA,TRBD2,TRBJ2-3,CSVERRVIVAGADTQYF,TGCAGCGTTGAAAGAAGGGTTATCGTAGCGGGAGCAGATACGCAGTATTTT
TRBV5-4,NA,TRBD2,TRBJ2-7,CASSASLAGVFYEQYF,TGTGCCAGCAGCGCCTCCCTAGCGGGGGTATTCTACGAGCAGTACTTC
TRBV5-1,NA,NA,TRBJ2-5,CASSPTGFETQYF,TGCGCCAGCAGCCCGACAGGTTTCGAGACCCAGTACTTC
TRBV11-2,few,TRBD1,TRBJ2-3,CASSWTGPDTQYF,TGTGCCAGCAGCTGGACAGGCCCAGATACGCAGTATTTT
TRBV19,NA,TRBD2,TRBJ2-2,CASSIDPSSGMNTGELFF,TGTGCCAGTAGTATAGATCCCTCTAGCGGGATGAACACCGGGGAGCTGTTTTTT
TRBV27,NA,TRBD1,TRBJ2-1,CASSAGTESNEQFF,TGTGCCAGCAGTGCCGGGACAGAGTCCAATGAGCAGTTCTTC
TRBV27,NA,NA,TRBJ1-4,CASRRWGRNEKLFF,TGTGCCAGCAGGAGGTGGGGGCGGAATGAAAAACTGTTTTTT
TRBV14,few,NA,TRBJ1-5,CASSQGGGPQHF,TGTGCCAGCAGCCAAGGAGGTGGGCCCCAGCATTTT
TRBV19,NA,NA,TRBJ2-2,CASSIVWGAGELFF,TGTGCCAGTAGTATTGTTTGGGGGGCCGGGGAGCTGTTTTTT
TRBV5-4,few,NA,TRBJ1-1,CASSPGGGCTEAFF,TGTGCCAGCAGCCCCGGGGGGGGGTGCACTGAAGCTTTCTTT
TRBV28,NA,NA,TRBJ1-5,CASSFRVEGAYNQPQHF,TGTGCCAGCAGTTTCCGGGTCGAAGGGGCGTACAATCAGCCCCAGCATTTT
TRBV4-3,medium-sized,TRBD1,TRBJ2-3,CASSQQGTESSTDTQYF,TGCGCCAGCAGCCAACAAGGGACAGAGTCTAGCACAGATACGCAGTATTTT
TRBV7-6,medium-sized,NA,TRBJ1-4,CASSFGRGEKLFF,TGTGCCAGCAGCTTCGGGCGGGGTGAAAAACTGTTTTTT
TRBV30,NA,TRBD2,TRBJ2-7,CAWSPHGREWEQYF,TGTGCCTGGAGTCCCCACGGGAGGGAGTGGGAGCAGTACTTC
TRBV19,NA,NA,TRBJ2-1,CASGGLNNEQFF,TGTGCCAGTGGAGGGCTCAACAATGAGCAGTTCTTC
TRBV15,NA,NA,TRBJ1-2,CATSREQGVDYGYTF,TGTGCCACCAGCAGAGAACAAGGGGTTGACTATGGCTACACCTTC
TRBV7-9,NA,NA,TRBJ1-3,CASSSARTEGNTIYF,TGTGCCAGCAGCTCCGCTCGGACAGAGGGAAACACCATATATTTT
TRBV5-8,NA,TRBD2,TRBJ2-1,CAIDRSGSSYNEQFF,TGTGCCATCGATCGTAGCGGGAGCTCCTACAATGAGCAGTTCTTC
TRBV5-1,NA,NA,TRBJ2-3,CASSLGQGFGDTQYF,TGCGCCAGCAGCTTGGGGCAGGGTTTTGGCGATACGCAGTATTTT
TRBV2,NA,NA,TRBJ2-3,CASSEATITDTQYF,TGTGCCAGCAGTGAAGCTACAATCACAGATACGCAGTATTTT